This passage covers 26 T cell receptor beta chains from one sample sequenced in a study of blood T cell dynamics during melanoma immunotherapy. Here immunoSEQ multiplex PCR was the method, and the copy in TCRdb shows in-frame clones only, minus some. This sample has 6,000 or so clones, with roughly 84% found just once. Time point here: week 3, after first cycle of checkpoint inhibitor. The sample was blood, taken from a patient treated with checkpoint blockade. The receptor set was obtained from a human donor with melanoma. Some clones in this sample may be carry-over from other donors' samples.

The rearrangement joins TRBV5-6 to TRBJ2-2, with D hard to call. V lost 1 base, J lost 2 bases, and 6 bases lay in between. Germline V gene sequence: CDR1 SGHDT, CDR2 YYEEEE. The CDR3 is made up of 14 amino acids. The CDR3 reads CASSLSVNTGELFF. The CDR3 DNA reads as TGTGCCAGCAGCTTGTCCGTAAACACCGGGGAGCTGTTTTTT.

This rearrangement joins TRBV9 to TRBJ2-3; 10 nucleotides align to TRBD2. CDR1 and CDR2 (germline): SGDLS, YYNGEE. Trimming removed 4 bases from V and 14 bases from J; junction bases left unmatched: 13. This CDR3 contains 14 residues. The CDR3 sequence is CASSLDPGLATAYF. CDR3 in DNA: TGTGCCAGCAGCTTAGACCCGGGACTAGCGACTGCGTATTTT.

The chain is built from TRBV15 and TRBJ2-3, with unresolved D. The CDR3 is 14 amino acids. V was clipped by 1 base and J by 1 base, with 6 bases between them. Germline-derived CDR1 and CDR2 are LNHNV and YYDKDF (reference sequence). This CDR3 reads CATSRVGRTDTQYF. For the CDR3, the DNA is TGTGCCACCAGCAGAGTAGGCCGCACAGATACGCAGTATTTT. The variable domain in full, with the rest retrieved from reference TRBV15 and TRBJ2-3, is DAMVIQNPRYQVTQFGKPVTLSCSQTLNHNVMYWYQQKSSQAPKLLFHYYDKDFNNEADTPDNFQSRRPNTSFCFLDIRSPGLGDTAMYLCATSRVGRTDTQYFGPGTRLTVL.

This chain connects TRBV11-2 to TRBJ1-2; D unclear. CDR1 and CDR2 (germline): SGHAT, FQNNGV. The V end was cut by 1 base, the J end by 8 bases, with 8 bases between. The CDR3 sequence is 12 residues long. The DNA of the CDR3 is TGTGCCAGCAGCTTAGGGGTCTCGGGCTACACCTTC. It specifies CASSLGVSGYTF.

This clone has a handful of counts. At one end the junction does not follow the germline gene, possibly because of a read error. The sample has other DNA sequences that encode this CDR3 too. The gene calls are TRBV5-4 and TRBJ2-7; D is possibly TRBD2 (6 bases). The CDR3 contains 15 residues. CDR1 and CDR2 from the germline V gene are SGHNT and YYREEE (reference sequence). CDR3 residues: CASSQAGQGNEEQYF. In DNA form, the CDR3 reads TGCGCCAGCAGCCAGGCGGGGCAGGGAAATGAAGAGCAGTACTTC.

The chain uses TRBV2 and TRBJ1-1; 9 nucleotides line up with TRBD1. This CDR3 comprises 15 residues. J gave up 5 bases and V 5 bases, and 9 bases lay outside the gene matches. Germline V CDR1 and CDR2: SNHLY, FYNNEI. The CDR3 region is CASSLGQGPRTEAFF. The CDR3 DNA follows: TGTGCCAGCAGTCTCGGACAGGGGCCAAGGACTGAAGCTTTCTTT.

This chain joins TRBV9 and TRBJ2-7; the match to TRBD2 covers 7 bases. The CDR3 totals 12 residues. J was trimmed by 0 bases and V by 7 bases; bases with no gene match: 1. Germline lookup yields CDR1 SGDLS and CDR2 YYNGEE. CDR3 DNA: TGTGCCAGCGGGGGGGTCTCCTACGAGCAGTACTTC. The encoded protein is CASGGVSYEQYF.

This clone was detected once. The chain recombines TRBV29-1 with TRBJ1-4; D is perhaps TRBD1 (6 bases). V was shortened by 6 bases and J by 4 bases, with 9 bases between the two germline ends. CDR1 is SQVTM and CDR2 is ANQGSEA in the germline V gene. The CDR3 contains 12 residues. The chain's CDR3 is CSVKQGNEKLFF. The CDR3 DNA reads TGCAGCGTGAAACAGGGTAATGAAAAACTGTTTTTT.

This chain connects TRBV10-3 to TRBJ1-1, with D possibly matching TRBD1 (5 bases). The V end was cut by 6 bases, the J end by 5 bases, with 13 bases between. The CDR3 length is 13 residues. Germline-derived CDR1 and CDR2 are ENHRY and SYGVKD. DNA for the CDR3: TGTGCCATCAGATCGGGGGTGCATACTGAAGCTTTCTTT. It encodes CAIRSGVHTEAFF.

The rearrangement uses TRBV27 and TRBJ2-2; possibly TRBD2 for D (6 bases). Trimming stripped 1 base from V and 3 bases from J, with 9 bases between. Germline lookup yields CDR1 MNHEY and CDR2 SMNVEV (reference sequence). This CDR3 region has 15 residues. CDR3: CASSLLLADTGELFF. CDR3 nucleotides: TGTGCCAGCAGTTTATTACTAGCAGACACCGGGGAGCTGTTTTTT.

This chain uses TRBV30 with TRBJ1-6; the match to TRBD1 covers 7 bases. The CDR3 has 14 amino acids. CDR1 and CDR2 from the germline V gene are GTSNPN and SVGIG (reference sequence). After removal of 2 bases from V and 7 bases from J, the junction contained 5 bases not matched to a gene. The DNA for the CDR3 is TGTGCCTGGAGTAAAGGGACAGACAATTCACCCCTCCACTTT. Translation: CAWSKGTDNSPLHF.

The chain carries TRBV29-1 and TRBJ1-2; 9 bases agree with TRBD1. The CDR3 totals 14 residues. CDR1 is SQVTM, CDR2 ANQGSEA, per germline. V was clipped by 4 bases and J by 7 bases; unmatched bases: 10. CDR3 loop: CSVATGGARGGYTF. CDR3 nucleotides: TGCAGCGTTGCTACAGGGGGCGCGAGGGGTGGCTACACCTTC.

The chain joins TRBV5-1 to TRBJ2-3; D might be TRBD2 (5 bases). The V and J ends lost 0 bases and 1 base respectively, with 9 bases between them. The CDR3 extends over 15 amino acids. Germline V gene data show CDR1 as SGHRS and CDR2 as YFSETQ. The CDR3 loop reads CASSLEAEGTDTQYF. DNA for the CDR3: TGCGCCAGCAGCTTGGAGGCGGAGGGCACAGATACGCAGTATTTT.

This chain uses TRBV18 with TRBJ1-5, with D tentatively TRBD1 (5 bases). From germline, CDR1 is KGHSH and CDR2 LQKENI. This CDR3 has 13 amino acids. Trimming took off 3 bases at V and 4 bases at J, with 7 bases between the two ends. CDR3 sequence (DNA): TGTGCCAGCTCACCCCGACAGAATCAGCCCCAGCATTTT. Protein sequence: CASSPRQNQPQHF.

The V call is TRBV7-9, the J call TRBJ1-2; no reliable D call. The V and J ends lost 5 bases and 2 bases respectively, with 15 bases between them. Germline V gene data show CDR1 as SEHNR and CDR2 as FQNEAQ (reference sequence). This CDR3 has 15 residues. The CDR3 sequence: CASSPPAPKNYGYTF. The CDR3 nucleotides read TGTGCCAGCAGCCCCCCCGCTCCGAAGAACTATGGCTACACCTTC.

V is TRBV18 and J is TRBJ2-2; D call uncertain. Trimming stripped 3 bases from V and 1 base from J, with 9 bases between. The V gene's germline CDR1 is KGHSH and CDR2 LQKENI. The CDR3 totals 15 residues. The CDR3, as DNA: TGTGCCAGCTCACCTCAACGGATGAACACCGGGGAGCTGTTTTTT. It specifies CASSPQRMNTGELFF. Filled out from reference TRBV18 and TRBJ2-2, the complete variable domain reads NAGVMQNPRHLVRRRGQEARLRCSPMKGHSHVYWYRQLPEEGLKFMVYLQKENIIDESGMPKERFSAEFPKEGPSILRIQQVVRGDSAAYFCASSPQRMNTGELFFGEGSRLTVL.

V and J are TRBV6-5 and TRBJ2-6, with D tentatively TRBD1 or TRBD2 (6 bases each). The V end was cut by 11 bases, the J end by 0 bases, with 8 bases between. CDR1 MNHEY and CDR2 SVGAGI come from the germline V gene. The CDR3 totals 13 residues. The CDR3 sequence is CAGGPSGANVLTF. The CDR3 bases are TGTGCCGGGGGGCCCTCTGGGGCCAACGTCCTGACTTTC.

The V gene is TRBV5-1, the J gene TRBJ1-1, with unresolved D. Germline values: CDR1 SGHRS, CDR2 YFSETQ. CDR3 length: 14 amino acids. The V and J ends lost 0 bases and 4 bases respectively, with 10 bases between them. The CDR3 sequence is CASSLVVRSTEAFF. The CDR3 DNA reads TGCGCCAGCAGCTTGGTGGTTAGGAGCACTGAAGCTTTCTTT.

A word on this clone: The junction does not match germline at one end; this may be a read error. The sample contains more than one DNA sequence encoding this CDR3. The gene calls are TRBV4-1 and TRBJ1-3; maybe TRBD1 (5 bases). This CDR3 is 16 amino acids long. The V gene's germline CDR1 is MGHRA and CDR2 YSYEKL. The CDR3 region is CASSQETRVSGNTIYF. CDR3 DNA sequence: TGTGCCAGCAGCCAAGAGACCAGGGTCTCTGGAAACACCATATATTTT.

J is TRBJ2-1 and V is TRBV6-5; no reliable D call. V dropped 3 bases and J dropped 7 bases, with 19 bases sitting between them. The CDR3 length is 16 residues. Germline CDR1 and CDR2: MNHEY and SVGAGI. The CDR3 loop reads CASSYLTEWGWNEQFF. In DNA form, the CDR3 reads TGTGCCAGCAGTTATTTAACAGAATGGGGTTGGAATGAGCAGTTCTTC.

V is TRBV13 and J is TRBJ2-1, with D unclear. Trimming cost V 6 bases and J 7 bases, with 16 bases left between them. The V gene's germline CDR1 is PRHDT and CDR2 FYEKMQ (reference sequence). The CDR3 length is 14 residues. The CDR3 sequence: CASRWKGTRNEQFF. CDR3 nucleotide sequence: TGTGCCAGCAGATGGAAGGGTACTCGGAATGAGCAGTTCTTC. The entire variable domain, with the rest obtained from reference TRBV13 and TRBJ2-1, is as follows: AAGVIQSPRHLIKEKRETATLKCYPIPRHDTVYWYQQGPGQDPQFLISFYEKMQSDKGSIPDRFSAQQFSDYHSELNMSSLELGDSALYFCASRWKGTRNEQFFGPGTRLTVL.

The chain combines TRBV30 with TRBJ1-1; D perhaps matches TRBD1 (5 bases). Trimming stripped 4 bases from V and 1 base from J, with 16 bases between. The CDR3 extends over 15 amino acids. Per the germline V gene, CDR1 is GTSNPN and CDR2 is SVGIG (reference sequence). As DNA, the CDR3 is TGTGCCTGGACCCTCCTCGGGCAGGGGAACACTGAAGCTTTCTTT. It codes for CAWTLLGQGNTEAFF.

This clone was observed a handful of times. The J gene is TRBJ1-2, the V gene TRBV10-1; D perhaps matches TRBD1 (5 bases). CDR1 WNHNN and CDR2 SYGVQD come from the germline V gene (reference sequence). The V end was cut by 8 bases, the J end by 4 bases, with 8 bases between. This CDR3 is built from 11 residues. The CDR3 DNA reads as TGCGCCAGCTCTGGGGGCTATGGCTACACCTTC. This encodes CASSGGYGYTF.

The chain carries TRBV28 and TRBJ1-1, with TRBD1 as a possible D gene (6 bases). Trimming cost V 6 bases and J 10 bases, with 18 bases left between them. CDR1 MDHEN and CDR2 SYDVKM come from the germline V gene. The CDR3 covers 13 residues. CDR3 bases: TGTGCCAGCAGCAAGGAGGGGGGGCGGTCAGCTTTCTTT. Encoded protein: CASSKEGGRSAFF.

The V gene is TRBV6-5, the J gene TRBJ2-5; no definite D call. V was pared by 5 bases and J by 5 bases, with 12 bases between. The CDR3 is made up of 13 amino acids. Germline assignment: CDR1 MNHEY and CDR2 SVGAGI. CDR3 sequence: CASSPSVGETQYF. The CDR3 coding sequence is TGTGCCAGCAGTCCGTCGGTGGGCGAGACCCAGTACTTC.

The chain joins TRBV9 to TRBJ1-2; D is uncertain. The CDR3 totals 13 residues. Germline loops: CDR1 SGDLS, CDR2 YYNGEE. Trimming cost V 0 bases and J 8 bases, with 11 bases left between them. This chain's CDR3 is CASSVETSGGYTF. CDR3 DNA: TGTGCCAGCAGCGTAGAAACGTCGGGGGGCTACACCTTC. The full variable domain, with the rest looked up from reference TRBV9 and TRBJ1-2, is DSGVTQTPKHLITATGQRVTLRCSPRSGDLSVYWYQQSLDQGLQFLIQYYNGEERAKGNILERFSAQQFPDLHSELNLSSLELGDSALYFCASSVETSGGYTFGSGTRLTVV.